These 18 T cell receptor beta chains originate from one sample sequenced in a study of cytomegalovirus exposure and HLA in healthy donors (dated by TCRdb to the late 2010s). The library was obtained by the immunoSEQ multiplex PCR assay. Sourced from immuneACCESS, this table was stored by TCRdb with only in-frame sequences that have V and J called. A share of the clones is absent; for the studies checked, an unresolved V gene accounts for under half, and the remainder has no known explanation. This sample lists 20,000 to 25,000 clones; under 98% were detected once. The ten largest clones capture 10% of the sample. Sequenced sample: PBMCs. These TCRs come from a man between 25 and 39 years old in good health and CMV-seropositive.

The chain joins TRBV7-2 to TRBJ2-2; tentatively, D is TRBD2 (5 bases). CDR3 length: 13 residues. The germline gives CDR1 SGHTA, CDR2 FQGNSA. Trimming took 6 bases from V and 6 from J, leaving 11 bases between them. CDR3 sequence reads: CASRSEGAGELFF. Here the CDR3 DNA reads TGTGCCAGCAGGTCAGAGGGAGCCGGGGAGCTGTTTTTT.

The chain couples TRBV15 to TRBJ1-1, with D perhaps matching TRBD1 (6 bases). The CDR3 runs 18 residues. The V gene's germline CDR1 is LNHNV and CDR2 YYDKDF (reference sequence). V lost 1 base, J lost 5 bases, and 23 bases lay in between. CDR3 amino acids: CATSRGGGVKQTSTEAFF. In DNA form, the CDR3 reads TGTGCCACCAGCAGAGGAGGGGGGGTCAAGCAAACAAGTACTGAAGCTTTCTTT.

J is TRBJ2-7 and V is TRBV7-2, with D possibly being TRBD2 (5 bases). CDR1 is SGHTA, CDR2 FQGNSA, per germline. This CDR3 has 13 amino acids. Trimming shortened V by 2 bases and J by 2 bases, and 7 bases separated the two germline ends. The CDR3: CASSLRGTYEQYF. The CDR3 DNA sequence: TGTGCCAGCAGCTTACGGGGAACCTACGAGCAGTACTTC.

The chain uses TRBV2 and TRBJ1-5, with D hard to call. The CDR3 totals 15 residues. From germline, CDR1 is SNHLY and CDR2 FYNNEI. V was shortened by 2 bases and J by 2 bases, with 10 bases between the two germline ends. The CDR3: CASSEKLRGNQPQHF. CDR3 sequence (DNA): TGTGCCAGCAGTGAAAAGTTGAGGGGCAATCAGCCCCAGCATTTT.

The chain couples TRBV7-8 to TRBJ2-7, with 10 nucleotides matching TRBD1. The CDR3 sequence is 17 residues long. With 1 base clipped from V and 1 base from J, the junction kept 7 bases outside the gene matches. Germline V gene lookup returns CDR1 SGHVS and CDR2 FQNEAQ. This chain's CDR3 is CASSLGGGQGVSYEQYF. In nucleotides, the CDR3 is TGTGCCAGCAGCTTAGGCGGTGGACAGGGGGTTTCCTACGAGCAGTACTTC.

The chain recombines TRBV18 with TRBJ2-5, with 8 nucleotides matching TRBD1. V dropped 5 bases and J dropped 4; count of bases not matched to a gene: 3. CDR3 length: 13 residues. The germline V gene encodes CDR1 KGHSH and CDR2 LQKENI. The DNA for the CDR3 is TGTGCCAGCTCATACGGACAGGGAGAGACCCAGTACTTC. As protein: CASSYGQGETQYF.

V usage is TRBV2 and J usage is TRBJ2-7; D may be TRBD1 (5 bases). The CDR3 consists of 16 residues. CDR1 is SNHLY and CDR2 is FYNNEI in the germline V gene. V was pared by 7 bases and J by 2 bases, with 21 bases between. The CDR3 coding sequence is TGTGCCAGCATTGGTCAGGGATTCACGACCCCCTACGAGCAGTACTTC. It codes for CASIGQGFTTPYEQYF.

The chain has TRBV4-3 and TRBJ2-2, with D possibly TRBD2 on 5 matching bases. Trimming took off 0 bases at V and 2 bases at J, with 13 bases between the two ends. Germline V gene sequence: CDR1 LGHNA, CDR2 YSLEER. This CDR3 is built from 17 residues. CDR3 in amino acids: CASSQEGRAGNTGELFF. As DNA, the CDR3 is TGCGCCAGCAGCCAAGAGGGAAGGGCGGGCAACACCGGGGAGCTGTTTTTT.

The chain links TRBV11-3 to TRBJ2-7; D possibly corresponds to TRBD2 (5 bases). Per germline, CDR1 SGHNT and CDR2 YENEEA. The CDR3 has 15 residues. Trimming shortened V by 0 bases and J by 0 bases, and 9 bases separated the two germline ends. The CDR3 spells CASSLDGVSSYEQYF. In DNA, the CDR3 is TGTGCCAGCAGCTTAGACGGGGTGAGCTCCTACGAGCAGTACTTC. Supplemented by reference TRBV11-3 and TRBJ2-7, the full variable domain reads EAGVVQSPRYKIIEKKQPVAFWCNPISGHNTLYWYLQNLGQGPELLIRYENEEAVDDSQLPKDRFSAERLKGVDSTLKIQPAELGDSAVYLCASSLDGVSSYEQYFGPGTRLTVT.

V usage is TRBV27 and J usage is TRBJ2-1; 11 bases align to TRBD2. The germline CDR1 and CDR2 sequences are MNHEY and SMNVEV (reference sequence). The CDR3 is 16 amino acids. Unmatched junction bases numbered 10, after V lost 5 bases and J lost 7 bases. CDR3 amino acids: CASSPLAGGTGNEQFF. The CDR3 DNA reads as TGTGCCAGCAGTCCCCTAGCGGGAGGCACGGGGAATGAGCAGTTCTTC.

This chain connects TRBV6-6 to TRBJ1-1; 7 bases are a match to TRBD1. Unmatched junction bases numbered 4, after V lost 6 bases and J lost 3 bases. The CDR3 spans 13 residues. Germline assignment: CDR1 MNHNY and CDR2 SVGAGI (reference sequence). The CDR3 loop reads CASRPGTDTEAFF. The CDR3 nucleotides read TGTGCCAGCAGGCCCGGGACAGACACTGAAGCTTTCTTT.

The rearrangement uses TRBV27 and TRBJ2-6; tentative D call: TRBD2 (5 bases). This CDR3 spans 16 amino acids. V was shortened by 4 bases and J by 0 bases, with 10 bases between the two germline ends. Germline assignment: CDR1 MNHEY and CDR2 SMNVEV (reference sequence). The CDR3 region is CASSSGYASGANVLTF. The CDR3 DNA follows: TGTGCCAGCAGTTCGGGGTATGCCTCTGGGGCCAACGTCCTGACTTTC.

This chain links TRBV5-1 with TRBJ1-2, with D possibly matching TRBD1 (5 bases). V lost 7 bases to trimming and J lost 1 base, with 14 bases between them. The CDR3 consists of 14 residues. Per germline, CDR1 SGHRS and CDR2 YFSETQ. Here the CDR3 DNA reads TGCGCCAGCGCAACGGCGGGGGGTAACTATGGCTACACCTTC. This sequence encodes CASATAGGNYGYTF.

This sequence joins TRBV4-3 and TRBJ1-1; D not certain. The V and J ends lost 0 bases and 6 bases respectively, with 11 bases between them. Germline CDR1 LGHNA, CDR2 YSLEER. The length of the CDR3 is 14 residues. The CDR3 sequence is CASSQDERLPEAFF. The CDR3 bases are TGCGCCAGCAGCCAAGATGAGAGACTGCCTGAAGCTTTCTTT.

The chain joins TRBV5-1 to TRBJ1-1; D may be TRBD1 (5 bases). This CDR3 is 13 amino acids long. Trimming took off 4 bases at V and 6 bases at J, with 13 bases between the two ends. Germline lookup yields CDR1 SGHRS and CDR2 YFSETQ. CDR3 region: CASSPEGVPEAFF. DNA of the CDR3: TGCGCCAGCAGCCCTGAAGGGGTCCCTGAAGCTTTCTTT. Full variable domain (rest looked up from reference TRBV5-1 and TRBJ1-1): KAGVTQTPRYLIKTRGQQVTLSCSPISGHRSVSWYQQTPGQGLQFLFEYFSETQRNKGNFPGRFSGRQFSNSRSEMNVSTLELGDSALYLCASSPEGVPEAFFGQGTRLTVV.

The rearrangement links TRBV7-2 to TRBJ2-5, with a tentative D call TRBD2 (5 bases). CDR1 is SGHTA and CDR2 is FQGNSA in the germline V gene. V dropped 5 bases and J dropped 5 bases, with 15 bases sitting between them. The length of the CDR3 is 14 residues. CDR3 sequence: CASSLNGGRETQYF. As DNA, the CDR3 is TGTGCCAGCAGCCTCAACGGAGGAAGGGAGACCCAGTACTTC.

This clone was counted once. Here the CDR3 reads CASSQDRDRGNQPQHF. The DNA of the CDR3 is TGTGCCAGCAGCCAAGACCGGGACAGGGGCAATCAGCCCCAGCATTTT. The J gene is TRBJ1-5, the V gene TRBV4-2; 9 bases align to TRBD1. The CDR3 consists of 16 residues. The trim removed 0 bases at V and 2 bases at J, leaving 2 bases unmatched. Germline V gene lookup returns CDR1 LGHNA and CDR2 YNFKEQ.

This sequence joins TRBV5-1 and TRBJ2-1; TRBD2 agrees at 13 bases. Germline lookup yields CDR1 SGHRS and CDR2 YFSETQ. V lost 0 bases, J lost 5 bases, and 5 bases stayed unmatched. The CDR3 consists of 17 residues. In DNA form, the CDR3 reads TGCGCCAGCAGCTTGGGGGGACTAGCGGGATCCGACAATGAGCAGTTCTTC. Its translation is CASSLGGLAGSDNEQFF.